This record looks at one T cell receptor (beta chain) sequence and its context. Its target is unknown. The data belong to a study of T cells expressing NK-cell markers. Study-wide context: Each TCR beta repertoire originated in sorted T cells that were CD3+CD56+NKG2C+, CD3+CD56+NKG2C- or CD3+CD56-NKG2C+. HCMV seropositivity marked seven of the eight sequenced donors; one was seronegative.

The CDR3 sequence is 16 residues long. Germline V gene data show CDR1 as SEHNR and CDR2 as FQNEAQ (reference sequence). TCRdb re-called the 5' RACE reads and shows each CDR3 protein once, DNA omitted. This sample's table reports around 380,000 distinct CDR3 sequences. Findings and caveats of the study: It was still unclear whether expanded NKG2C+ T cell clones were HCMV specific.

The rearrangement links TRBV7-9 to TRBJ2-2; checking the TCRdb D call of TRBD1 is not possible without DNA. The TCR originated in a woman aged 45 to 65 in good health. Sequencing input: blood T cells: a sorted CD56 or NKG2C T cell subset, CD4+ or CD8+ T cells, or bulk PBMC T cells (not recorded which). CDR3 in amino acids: CASSFGTDANTGELFF.